This T cell receptor (beta chain) was identified during a study of graft-versus-host responses after intestinal transplantation. Study information: Multivisceral, liver-intestinal, or isolated intestinal transplants were given to recipients. Anti-thymocyte globulin induction, then tacrolimus and steroids for about 3 years, went to all recipients. General study findings and limits: Detected in recipient marrow were GvH clones, some of which were first observed in ileum or blood. Researchers found peak circulating GvH clone levels linked to early post-transplant HvG declines.

The protocol was immunoSEQ multiplex PCR, while the TCRdb copy is restricted to in-frame clones and leaves out a portion. The table has fewer than 120,000 clones, about 93% seen once. The CDR3 is made up of 13 amino acids. V dropped 5 bases and J dropped 1 base, with 8 bases sitting between them. In germline, CDR1 is LNHNV, CDR2 YYDKDF (reference sequence). As for this clone: Its antigen is still unknown.

This chain uses TRBV15 with TRBJ1-1, with TRBD1 as a possible D gene (5 bases). The sample was unstimulated CD8+ T cells sorted from spleen or lymph node cells, taken before intestinal transplant. This clonotype originated in a human donor who received an intestinal transplant. Here the CDR3 reads CATSSGGNTEAFF. Here the CDR3 DNA reads TGTGCCACCAGCTCGGGGGGGAACACTGAAGCTTTCTTT.